The 8 T cell receptor beta chains given below trace back to one sample, sequenced in a study of human T cells and chemical hapten exposure. MiXCR was run by TCRdb on the RACE reads, yielding one entry per CDR3 protein. The sample consists of a few hundred thousand distinct CDR3 sequences, around 5.5% of them appearing once. Time point reported: pre-sensitization, week 0. Stated treatment: therapeutic diphenylcyclopropenone sensitization with weekly scalp DPC. The specimen was whole blood, collected in connection with sensitization to the hapten diphenylcyclopropenone (DPC). These TCRs come from a woman aged 18-35 years with alopecia areata. Some clones in this sample may be carry-over from other donors' samples.

This clonotype was found a few times. The chain has TRBV27 and TRBJ1-4; 7 nucleotides line up with TRBD1. In germline, CDR1 is MNHEY, CDR2 SMNVEV (reference sequence). CDR3 length equals 15 residues. J gave up 3 bases and V 6 bases, and 7 bases lay outside the gene matches. CDR3 nucleotides: TGTGCCAGCAGGGGCGTAACAGGGGCTAATGAAAAACTGTTTTTT. It translates to CASRGVTGANEKLFF. Based on the CDR3 plus reference TRBV27 and TRBJ1-4, the full variable domain is EAQVTQNPRYLITVTGKKLTVTCSQNMNHEYMSWYRQDPGLGLRQIYYSMNVEVTDKGDVPEGYKVSRKEKRNFPLILESPSPNQTSLYFCASRGVTGANEKLFFGSGTQLSVL.

This clonotype was seen ten or more times. The rearrangement joins TRBV4-3 to TRBJ1-1; no clear D. Between the trimmed V and J ends, which lost 0 bases and 4 bases, there was a span of 9 bases. Germline V gene data show CDR1 as LGHNA and CDR2 as YSLEER. This CDR3 has 14 residues. For the CDR3, the DNA is TGCGCCAGCAGCCAAGATGGAACTCTCACTGAAGCTTTCTTT. This codes for CASSQDGTLTEAFF.

The chain links TRBV4-3 to TRBJ1-2, with 10 bases matching TRBD1. In germline, CDR1 is LGHNA, CDR2 YSLEER. J gave up 8 bases and V 4 bases, and 13 bases lay outside the gene matches. The CDR3 sequence is 16 residues long. The chain's CDR3 is CASSRGQGDGYVGYTF. In DNA, the CDR3 is TGCGCCAGCAGCCGTGGACAGGGGGACGGCTATGTAGGCTACACCTTC.

This clonotype was picked up many times. The chain has TRBV12-3 or TRBV12-4 and TRBJ1-1; D might be TRBD1 (6 bases). V lost 3 bases and J 1 base, leaving 9 bases between the germline ends. CDR3 length: 14 residues. The CDR3 nucleotides read TGTGCCAGCAGTTTCTTAGGGGGGAACACTGAAGCTTTCTTT. Its translation: CASSFLGGNTEAFF.

This clonotype showed up just a few times. This sequence joins TRBV12-3 or TRBV12-4 and TRBJ1-1; D uncertain. Trimming took 3 bases from V and 4 from J, leaving 12 bases between them. This CDR3 has 14 residues. The CDR3 loop reads CASSLSQLGTEAFF. CDR3 bases: TGTGCCAGCAGTTTGAGCCAGCTGGGCACTGAAGCTTTCTTT.

This chain links TRBV27 with TRBJ1-6; 8 bases line up with TRBD1. Germline CDR1 and CDR2: MNHEY and SMNVEV (reference sequence). V shed 5 bases and J 6 bases; nucleotides not matched to a gene: 12. This CDR3 is 17 amino acids long. The CDR3: CASSGTGALWGNSPLHF. The CDR3, as DNA: TGTGCCAGCAGTGGGACAGGTGCCTTGTGGGGTAATTCACCCCTCCACTTT.

Ten or more counts support this clonotype. The chain carries TRBV29-1 and TRBJ2-5, with TRBD1 identical over 7 bases. V lost 8 bases and J lost 0; bases outside the gene matches: 9. The CDR3 loop spans 14 amino acids. Looked up from germline, CDR1 is SQVTM and CDR2 is ANQGSEA. CDR3 nucleotide sequence: TGCAGCTTCGTGCCAGGGGGAAACCAAGAGACCCAGTACTTC. It specifies CSFVPGGNQETQYF.

This chain joins TRBV6-5 and TRBJ2-7; 7 positions match TRBD1. The CDR3 has 14 amino acids. CDR1 and CDR2 (germline): MNHEY, SVGAGI. V shed 5 bases and J 7 bases; nucleotides not matched to a gene: 11. The CDR3 DNA is TGTGCCAGCAGTCCGACAGGGCCTGTCGGGGAGCAGTACTTC. Amino acids: CASSPTGPVGEQYF.